This T cell receptor beta chain was profiled in a study of blood T cell repertoires in COVID-19. Authors' processing steps: Amplification with reference gene primers provided the estimates of nucleated cell counts. Generated by immunoSEQ multiplex PCR, the TCRdb table keeps only in-frame clones and is missing some. V, J and clone size are taken as reported in that table, and D and trimming were inferred from the DNA itself. The sample carries 75,000 to 95,000 clones, 75% to 90% recorded once. The CDR3 spans 14 residues. From germline, CDR1 is SGHDT and CDR2 YYEEEE. Trimming cost V 4 bases and J 0 bases, with 8 bases left between them. This clone has just a few counts.

The sample taken for sequencing was peripheral blood. The rearrangement links TRBV5-6 to TRBJ1-3; no reliable D call. The receptor was isolated from a woman in her 40s with active or convalescent COVID-19. The CDR3 is CASSTTTSGNTIYF. DNA of the CDR3: TGTGCCAGCAGCACTACGACCTCTGGAAACACCATATATTTT.